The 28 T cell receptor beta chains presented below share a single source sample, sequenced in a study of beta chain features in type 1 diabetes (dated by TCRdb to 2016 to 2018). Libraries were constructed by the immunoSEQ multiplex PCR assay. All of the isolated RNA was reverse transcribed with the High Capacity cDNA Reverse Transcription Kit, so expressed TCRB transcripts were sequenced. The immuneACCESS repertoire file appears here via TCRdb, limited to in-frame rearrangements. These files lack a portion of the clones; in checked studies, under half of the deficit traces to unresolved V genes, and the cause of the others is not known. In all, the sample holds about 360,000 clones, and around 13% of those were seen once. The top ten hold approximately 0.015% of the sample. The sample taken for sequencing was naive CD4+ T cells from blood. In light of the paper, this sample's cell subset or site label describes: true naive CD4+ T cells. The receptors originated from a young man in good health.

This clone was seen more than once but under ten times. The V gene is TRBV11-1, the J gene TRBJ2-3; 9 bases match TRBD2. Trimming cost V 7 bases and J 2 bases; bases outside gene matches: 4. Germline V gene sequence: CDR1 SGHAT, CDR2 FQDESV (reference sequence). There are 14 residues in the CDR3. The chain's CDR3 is CASKAGGTTDTQYF. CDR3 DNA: TGTGCCAGCAAGGCGGGGGGGACCACAGATACGCAGTATTTT.

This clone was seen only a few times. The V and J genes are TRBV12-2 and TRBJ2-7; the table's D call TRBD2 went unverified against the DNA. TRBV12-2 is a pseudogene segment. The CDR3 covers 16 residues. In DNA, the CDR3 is TGTGCAAGTCGCTTAACATCGCTAGCGGGAGTGGACGAGCAGTACTTC. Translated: CASRLTSLAGVDEQYF.

The CDR3 sequence is CASSLNGDSNQPQHF. For the CDR3, the DNA is TGCGCCAGCAGCTTGAATGGAGACAGTAATCAGCCCCAGCATTTT. The chain is built from TRBV5-1 and TRBJ1-5; the D gene is possibly TRBD1 (5 bases). CDR1 SGHRS and CDR2 YFSETQ come from the germline V gene. CDR3 length equals 15 residues. V lost 1 base and J lost 4, with 12 bases in between.

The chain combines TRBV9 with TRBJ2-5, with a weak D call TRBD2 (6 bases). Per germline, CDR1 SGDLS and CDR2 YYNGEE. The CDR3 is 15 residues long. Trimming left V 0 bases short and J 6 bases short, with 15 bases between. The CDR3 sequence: CASSVDGSSDKTQYF. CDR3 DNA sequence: TGTGCCAGCAGCGTAGATGGTTCTAGCGACAAGACCCAGTACTTC.

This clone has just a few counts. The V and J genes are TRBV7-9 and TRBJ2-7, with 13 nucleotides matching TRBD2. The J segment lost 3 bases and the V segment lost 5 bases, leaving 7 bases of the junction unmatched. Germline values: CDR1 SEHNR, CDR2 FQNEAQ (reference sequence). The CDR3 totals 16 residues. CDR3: CASSLPGLAGVYEQYF. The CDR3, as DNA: TGTGCCAGCAGCCTACCTGGACTAGCGGGAGTCTACGAGCAGTACTTC.

The DNA for the CDR3 is TGTGCCAGCAGCATCGGACTAGCGGTATCCTACGAGCAGTACTTC. It specifies CASSIGLAVSYEQYF. The chain joins TRBV7-2 to TRBJ2-7; 10 bases line up with TRBD2. CDR3 length: 15 residues. CDR1 is SGHTA, CDR2 FQGNSA, per germline. V trimming: 5 bases; J trimming: 1 base; junction bases outside the gene matches: 5.

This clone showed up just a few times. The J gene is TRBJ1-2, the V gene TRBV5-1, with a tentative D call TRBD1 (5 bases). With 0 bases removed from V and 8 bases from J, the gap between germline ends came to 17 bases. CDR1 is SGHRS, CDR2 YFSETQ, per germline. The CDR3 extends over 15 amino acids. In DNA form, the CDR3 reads TGCGCCAGCAGCTTGGACACAGGCCCTTCCTCCGGCTACACCTTC. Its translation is CASSLDTGPSSGYTF.

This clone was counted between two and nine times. As DNA, the CDR3 is TGTGCCAGCAGACAGGGGGCTAGCGGGAGGGGCGGGGAGCTGTTTTTT. Amino acid sequence: CASRQGASGRGGELFF. This sequence joins TRBV27 and TRBJ2-2, with 12 bases that match TRBD2. Germline V CDR1 and CDR2: MNHEY, SMNVEV (reference sequence). The ends lost 6 bases at V and 7 bases at J; junction bases unmatched: 9. This CDR3 spans 16 amino acids.

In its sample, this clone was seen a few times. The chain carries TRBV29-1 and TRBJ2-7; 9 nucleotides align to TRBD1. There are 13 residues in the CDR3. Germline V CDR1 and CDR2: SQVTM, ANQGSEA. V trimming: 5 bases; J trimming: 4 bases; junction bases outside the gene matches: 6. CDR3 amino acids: CSVPGQGHYEQYF. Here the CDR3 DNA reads TGCAGCGTTCCGGGACAGGGACATTACGAGCAGTACTTC.

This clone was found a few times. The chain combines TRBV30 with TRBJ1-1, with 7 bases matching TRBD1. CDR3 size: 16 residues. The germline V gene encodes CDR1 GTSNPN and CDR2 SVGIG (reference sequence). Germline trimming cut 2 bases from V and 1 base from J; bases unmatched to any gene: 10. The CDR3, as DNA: TGTGCCTGGAGTCTAAAGTACAGGGGAGGGAACACTGAAGCTTTCTTT. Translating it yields CAWSLKYRGGNTEAFF.

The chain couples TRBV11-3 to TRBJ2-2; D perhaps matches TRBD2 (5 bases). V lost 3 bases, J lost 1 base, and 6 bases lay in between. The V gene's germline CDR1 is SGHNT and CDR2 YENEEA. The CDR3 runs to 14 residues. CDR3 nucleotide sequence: TGTGCCAGCAGCTTGGGAGTGAACACCGGGGAGCTGTTTTTT. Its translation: CASSLGVNTGELFF. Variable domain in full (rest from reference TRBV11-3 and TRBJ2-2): EAGVVQSPRYKIIEKKQPVAFWCNPISGHNTLYWYLQNLGQGPELLIRYENEEAVDDSQLPKDRFSAERLKGVDSTLKIQPAELGDSAVYLCASSLGVNTGELFFGEGSRLTVL.

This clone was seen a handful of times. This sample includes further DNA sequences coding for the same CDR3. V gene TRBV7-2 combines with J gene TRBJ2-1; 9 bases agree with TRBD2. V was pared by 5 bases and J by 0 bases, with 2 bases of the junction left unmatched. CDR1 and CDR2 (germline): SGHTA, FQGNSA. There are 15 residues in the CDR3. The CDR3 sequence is CASSRSGSSYNEQFF. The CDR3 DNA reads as TGTGCCAGCAGCCGTAGCGGGAGCTCCTACAATGAGCAGTTCTTC.

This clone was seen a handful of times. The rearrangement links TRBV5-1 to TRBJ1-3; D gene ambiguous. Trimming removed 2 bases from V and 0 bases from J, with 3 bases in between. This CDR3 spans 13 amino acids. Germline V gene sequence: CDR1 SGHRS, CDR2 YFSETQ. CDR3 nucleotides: TGCGCCAGCAGCTTCATCTCTGGAAACACCATATATTTT. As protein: CASSFISGNTIYF.

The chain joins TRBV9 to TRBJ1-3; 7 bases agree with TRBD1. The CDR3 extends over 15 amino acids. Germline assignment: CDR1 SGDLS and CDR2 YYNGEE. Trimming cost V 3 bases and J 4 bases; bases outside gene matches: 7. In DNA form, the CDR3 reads TGTGCCAGCAGCGCGTATCCGGGACAGGGAAACACCATATATTTT. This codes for CASSAYPGQGNTIYF.

CDR3 sequence: CASSHLGSQTYNEQFF. DNA for the CDR3: TGTGCCAGCAGCCACCTCGGGAGTCAGACCTACAATGAGCAGTTCTTC. The chain uses TRBV4-2 and TRBJ2-1; perhaps TRBD2 as D (6 bases). V was pared by 3 bases and J by 2 bases, with 14 bases between. Germline V gene data show CDR1 as LGHNA and CDR2 as YNFKEQ. CDR3 length: 16 residues.

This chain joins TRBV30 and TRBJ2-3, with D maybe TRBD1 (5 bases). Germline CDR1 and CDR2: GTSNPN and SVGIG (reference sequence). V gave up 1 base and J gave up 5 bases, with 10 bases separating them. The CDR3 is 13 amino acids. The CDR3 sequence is CAWSGRVVDTQYF. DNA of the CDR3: TGTGCCTGGAGTGGCAGGGTTGTAGATACGCAGTATTTT.

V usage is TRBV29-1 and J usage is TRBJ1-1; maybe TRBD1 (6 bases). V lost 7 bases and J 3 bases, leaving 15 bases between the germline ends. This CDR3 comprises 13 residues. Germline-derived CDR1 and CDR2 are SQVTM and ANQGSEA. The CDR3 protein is CSAHRETDTEAFF. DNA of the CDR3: TGCAGCGCCCACAGGGAAACGGACACTGAAGCTTTCTTT. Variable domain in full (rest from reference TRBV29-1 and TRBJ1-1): SAVISQKPSRDICQRGTSLTIQCQVDSQVTMMFWYRQQPGQSLTLIATANQGSEATYESGFVIDKFPISRPNLTFSTLTVSNMSPEDSSIYLCSAHRETDTEAFFGQGTRLTVV.

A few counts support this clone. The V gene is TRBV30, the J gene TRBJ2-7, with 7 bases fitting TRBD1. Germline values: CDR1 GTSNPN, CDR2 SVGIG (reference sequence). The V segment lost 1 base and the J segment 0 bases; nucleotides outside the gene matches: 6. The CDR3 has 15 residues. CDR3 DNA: TGTGCCTGGAGTGGGTCCAGGGGGAGCTCCTACGAGCAGTACTTC. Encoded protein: CAWSGSRGSSYEQYF. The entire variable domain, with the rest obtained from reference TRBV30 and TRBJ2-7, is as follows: SQTIHQWPATLVQPVGSPLSLECTVEGTSNPNLYWYRQAAGRGLQLLFYSVGIGQISSEVPQNLSASRPQDRQFILSSKKLLLSDSGFYLCAWSGSRGSSYEQYFGPGTRLTVT.

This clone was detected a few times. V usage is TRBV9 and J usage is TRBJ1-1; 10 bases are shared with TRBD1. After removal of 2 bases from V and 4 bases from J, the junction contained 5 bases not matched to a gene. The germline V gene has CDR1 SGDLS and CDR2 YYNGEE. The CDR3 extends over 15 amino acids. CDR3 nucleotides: TGTGCCAGCAGCGTGACAGGGGGCACGGGCACTGAAGCTTTCTTT. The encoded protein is CASSVTGGTGTEAFF.

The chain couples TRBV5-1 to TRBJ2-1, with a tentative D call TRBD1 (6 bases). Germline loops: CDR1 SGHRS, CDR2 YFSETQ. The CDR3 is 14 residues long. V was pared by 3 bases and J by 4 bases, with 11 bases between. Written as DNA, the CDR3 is TGCGCCAGCAGCTGGCAGGGGAGTTACAATGAGCAGTTCTTC. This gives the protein CASSWQGSYNEQFF.

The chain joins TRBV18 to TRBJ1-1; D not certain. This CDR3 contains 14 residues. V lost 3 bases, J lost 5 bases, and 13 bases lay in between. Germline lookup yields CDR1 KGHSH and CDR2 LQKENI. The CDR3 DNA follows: TGTGCCAGCTCACCGGAGCTATCTTGGACTGAAGCTTTCTTT. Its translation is CASSPELSWTEAFF.

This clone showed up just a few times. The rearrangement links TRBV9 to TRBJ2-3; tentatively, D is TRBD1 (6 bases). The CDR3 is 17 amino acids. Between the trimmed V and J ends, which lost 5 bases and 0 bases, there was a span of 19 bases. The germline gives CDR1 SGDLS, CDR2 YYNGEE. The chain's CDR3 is CASSPTIRQESTDTQYF. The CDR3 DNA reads TGTGCCAGCAGTCCTACAATTAGACAGGAGAGCACAGATACGCAGTATTTT.

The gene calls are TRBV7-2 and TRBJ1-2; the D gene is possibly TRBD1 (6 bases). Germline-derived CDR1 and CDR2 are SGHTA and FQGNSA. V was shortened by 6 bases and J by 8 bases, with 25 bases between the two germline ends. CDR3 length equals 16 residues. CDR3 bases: TGTGCCAGCAGGCCATCCGGGGGCGGGAGGTCTAGGGGCTACACCTTC. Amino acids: CASRPSGGGRSRGYTF.

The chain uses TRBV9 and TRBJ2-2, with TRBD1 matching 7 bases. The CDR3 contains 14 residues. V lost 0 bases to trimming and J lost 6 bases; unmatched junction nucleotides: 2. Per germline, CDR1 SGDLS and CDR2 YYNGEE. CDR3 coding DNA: TGTGCCAGCAGCGTAGAGGGGGCCCCCGGGGAGCTGTTTTTT. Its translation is CASSVEGAPGELFF.

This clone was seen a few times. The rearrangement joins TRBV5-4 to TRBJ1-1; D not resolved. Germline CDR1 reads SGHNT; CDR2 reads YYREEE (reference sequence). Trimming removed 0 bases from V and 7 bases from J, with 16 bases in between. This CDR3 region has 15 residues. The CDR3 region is CASSLGAGARDEAFF. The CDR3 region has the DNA TGTGCCAGCAGCTTGGGCGCGGGTGCCCGAGATGAAGCTTTCTTT.

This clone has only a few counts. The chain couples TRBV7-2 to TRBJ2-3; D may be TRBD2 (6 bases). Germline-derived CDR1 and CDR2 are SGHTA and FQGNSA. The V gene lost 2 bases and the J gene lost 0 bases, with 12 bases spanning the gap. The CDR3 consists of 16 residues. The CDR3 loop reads CASSLYAGSSTDTQYF. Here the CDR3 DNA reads TGTGCCAGCAGCTTATATGCGGGGTCTAGCACAGATACGCAGTATTTT.

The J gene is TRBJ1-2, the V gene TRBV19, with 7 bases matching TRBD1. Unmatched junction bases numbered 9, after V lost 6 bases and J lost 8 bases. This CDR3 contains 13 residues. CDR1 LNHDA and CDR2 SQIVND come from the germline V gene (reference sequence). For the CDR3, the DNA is TGTGCCAGTAGGGGACAGATTGATACCGGCTACACCTTC. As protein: CASRGQIDTGYTF.

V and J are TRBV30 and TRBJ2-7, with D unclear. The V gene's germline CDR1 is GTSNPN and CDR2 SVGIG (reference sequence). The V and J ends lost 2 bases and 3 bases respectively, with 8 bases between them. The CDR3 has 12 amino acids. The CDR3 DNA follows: TGTGCCTGGAGTTCAGGTGACTACGAGCAGTACTTC. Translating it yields CAWSSGDYEQYF.